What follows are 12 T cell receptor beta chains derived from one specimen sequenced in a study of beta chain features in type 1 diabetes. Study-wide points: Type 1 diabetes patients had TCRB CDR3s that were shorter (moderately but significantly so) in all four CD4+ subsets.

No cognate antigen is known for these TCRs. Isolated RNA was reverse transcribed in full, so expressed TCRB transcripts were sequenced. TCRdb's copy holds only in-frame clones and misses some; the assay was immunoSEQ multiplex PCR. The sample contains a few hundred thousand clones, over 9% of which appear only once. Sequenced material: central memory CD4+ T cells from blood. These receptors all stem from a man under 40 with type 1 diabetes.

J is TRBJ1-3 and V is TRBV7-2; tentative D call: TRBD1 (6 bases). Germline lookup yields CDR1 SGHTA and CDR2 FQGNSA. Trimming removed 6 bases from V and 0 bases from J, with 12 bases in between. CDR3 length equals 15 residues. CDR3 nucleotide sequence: TGTGCCAGCAGACTAGGACAGAGCTCTGGAAACACCATATATTTT. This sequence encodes CASRLGQSSGNTIYF.

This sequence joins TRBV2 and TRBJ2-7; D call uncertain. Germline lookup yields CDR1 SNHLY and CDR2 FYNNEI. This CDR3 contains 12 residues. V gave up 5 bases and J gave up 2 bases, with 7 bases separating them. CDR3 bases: TGTGCCAGCAGTCATGGGACCTACGAGCAGTACTTC. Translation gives CASSHGTYEQYF.

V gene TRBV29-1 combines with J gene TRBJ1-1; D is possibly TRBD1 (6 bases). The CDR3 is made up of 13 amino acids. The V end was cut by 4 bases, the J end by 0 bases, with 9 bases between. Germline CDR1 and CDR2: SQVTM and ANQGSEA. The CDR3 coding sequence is TGCAGCGTTGGAGGACAGATGAACACTGAAGCTTTCTTT. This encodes CSVGGQMNTEAFF.

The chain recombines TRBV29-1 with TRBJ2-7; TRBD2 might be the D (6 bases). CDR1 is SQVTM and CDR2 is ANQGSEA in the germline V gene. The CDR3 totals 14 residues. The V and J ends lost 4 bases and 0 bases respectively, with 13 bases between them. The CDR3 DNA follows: TGCAGCGTTGGGTTTTCGCGGGGCTCCTACGAGCAGTACTTC. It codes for CSVGFSRGSYEQYF.

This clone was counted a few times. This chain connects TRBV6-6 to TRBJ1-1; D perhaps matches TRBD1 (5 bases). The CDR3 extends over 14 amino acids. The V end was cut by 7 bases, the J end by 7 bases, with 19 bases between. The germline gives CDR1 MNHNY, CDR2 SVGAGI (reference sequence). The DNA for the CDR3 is TGTGCCAGCATCCCCAGGGCCCGAAGACTTGAAGCTTTCTTT. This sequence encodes CASIPRARRLEAFF.

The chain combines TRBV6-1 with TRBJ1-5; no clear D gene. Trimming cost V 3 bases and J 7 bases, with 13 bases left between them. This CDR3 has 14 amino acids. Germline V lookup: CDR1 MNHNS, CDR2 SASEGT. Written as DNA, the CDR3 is TGTGCCAGCAGTGATCCCCAGGTTCACCAGCCCCAGCATTTT. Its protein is CASSDPQVHQPQHF.

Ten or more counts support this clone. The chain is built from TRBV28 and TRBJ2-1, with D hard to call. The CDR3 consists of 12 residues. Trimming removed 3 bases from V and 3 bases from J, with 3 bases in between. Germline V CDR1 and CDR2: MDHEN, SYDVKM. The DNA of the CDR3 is TGTGCCAGCAGTTTGAACTACAATGAGCAGTTCTTC. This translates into CASSLNYNEQFF.

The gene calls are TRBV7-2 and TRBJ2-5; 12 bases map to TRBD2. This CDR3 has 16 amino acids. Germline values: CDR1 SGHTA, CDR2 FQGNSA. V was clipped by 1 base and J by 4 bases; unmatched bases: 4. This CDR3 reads CASSLELAGGSETQYF. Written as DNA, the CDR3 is TGTGCCAGCAGCTTAGAACTAGCGGGAGGTTCAGAGACCCAGTACTTC.

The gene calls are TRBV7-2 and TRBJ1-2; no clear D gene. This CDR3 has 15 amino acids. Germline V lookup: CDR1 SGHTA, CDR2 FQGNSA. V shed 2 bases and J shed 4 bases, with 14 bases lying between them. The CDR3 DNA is TGTGCCAGCAGCTTAAGTATCACCGGCCTCTATGGCTACACCTTC. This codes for CASSLSITGLYGYTF.

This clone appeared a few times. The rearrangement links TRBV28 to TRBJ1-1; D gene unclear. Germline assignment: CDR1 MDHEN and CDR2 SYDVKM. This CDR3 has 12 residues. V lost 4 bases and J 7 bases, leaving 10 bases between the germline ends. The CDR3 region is CASSSLPDEAFF. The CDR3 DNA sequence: TGTGCCAGCAGTTCCCTGCCTGATGAAGCTTTCTTT.

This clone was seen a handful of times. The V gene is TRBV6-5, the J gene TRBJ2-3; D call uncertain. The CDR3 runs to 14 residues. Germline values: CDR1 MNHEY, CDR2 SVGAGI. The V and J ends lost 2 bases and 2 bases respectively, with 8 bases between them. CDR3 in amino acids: CASSYTVLTDTQYF. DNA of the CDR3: TGTGCCAGCAGTTACACGGTTCTCACAGATACGCAGTATTTT.

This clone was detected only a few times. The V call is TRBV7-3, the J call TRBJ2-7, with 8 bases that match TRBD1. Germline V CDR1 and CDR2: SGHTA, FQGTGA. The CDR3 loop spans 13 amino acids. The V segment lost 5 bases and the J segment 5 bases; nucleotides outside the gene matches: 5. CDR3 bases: TGTGCCAGCAGCCCCCAGACAGGGGACGAGCAGTACTTC. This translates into CASSPQTGDEQYF. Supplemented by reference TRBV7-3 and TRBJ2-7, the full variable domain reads GAGVSQTPSNKVTEKGKYVELRCDPISGHTALYWYRQSLGQGPEFLIYFQGTGAADDSGLPNDRFFAVRPEGSVSTLKIQRTERGDSAVYLCASSPQTGDEQYFGPGTRLTVT.